These T cell receptor beta chains were read from a single sample in a study of T cells in Graves' hyperthyroidism and ophthalmopathy. One entry per CDR3 protein, called by TCRdb with MiXCR from the multiplex PCR reads. The table has more than 250,000 distinct CDR3 sequences, roughly 15% seen once. The sequencing sample was made of blood. The receptors derive from a woman aged 45-65 years with Graves' hyperthyroidism that later progressed to Graves' ophthalmopathy. Each CDR3 is given with its conserved first and last residue.

v_call: TRBV25-1; cdr3_aa: CASTSSSLAGGGYEQYF
v_call: TRBV5-1; cdr3_aa: CASSVVGGTTNEKLFF
v_call: TRBV28; cdr3_aa: CASSTPTWTSGRYNEQFF
v_call: TRBV6-1; cdr3_aa: CASSAPGAHYEQYF
v_call: TRBV27; cdr3_aa: CASRPTSGTQYF
v_call: TRBV2; cdr3_aa: CASSRTIVYQPQHF
v_call: TRBV2; cdr3_aa: CAKDRGLYGYTF
v_call: TRBV20-1; cdr3_aa: CSAREAGFGGYTF
v_call: TRBV5-1; cdr3_aa: CASSTTGLYYEQYF
v_call: TRBV20-1; cdr3_aa: CSARSDRDFGYTF
v_call: TRBV5-1; cdr3_aa: CASSREARGYDNEQFF
v_call: TRBV28; cdr3_aa: CASSLVGTVYQPQHF
v_call: TRBV19; cdr3_aa: CASSIPSDGYNEQFF
v_call: TRBV5-1; cdr3_aa: CASSSQGDPEQYF
v_call: TRBV28; cdr3_aa: CASAYLTGNFETQYF
v_call: TRBV7-3; cdr3_aa: CASSSSGGGYTF
v_call: TRBV7-6; cdr3_aa: CASSLDPEGGETQYF
v_call: TRBV20-1; cdr3_aa: CSAPDRGRNNSPLHF
v_call: TRBV20-1; cdr3_aa: CSASWQGPRLDEQFF
v_call: TRBV27; cdr3_aa: CASSREALVDDTQYF
v_call: TRBV18; cdr3_aa: CASSGSVRTEAFF
v_call: TRBV7-9; cdr3_aa: CASSPRGDTQYF
v_call: TRBV6-1; cdr3_aa: CASRGQSNYGYTF
v_call: TRBV20-1; cdr3_aa: CSARGMKDTQYF
v_call: TRBV20-1; cdr3_aa: CSAREGGMTGELFF
v_call: TRBV7-2; cdr3_aa: CASSLVWRGEAFF
v_call: TRBV6-2/TRBV6-3; cdr3_aa: CASSYRPIYSNQPQHF
v_call: TRBV20-1; cdr3_aa: CSAGDYLAGGVYNEQFF